A selection of T cell receptor beta chains follows, all from one sample in a study of somatic mutations in cytotoxic T cells in rheumatoid arthritis. Assay used: immunoSEQ multiplex PCR; TCRdb lists only in-frame clones, some missing. Here the sample spans over 15,000 clones, roughly nine tenths being singletons. Sequencing was carried out using CD8+ T cells sorted from blood. The receptor set was obtained from a man aged 40-49 years in good health. The CDR3 runs from the conserved cysteine through the conserved F or W. The D gene is left open where the match is weak.

v_call: TRBV5-5
j_call: TRBJ1-5
d_call: NA
cdr3_aa: CASSLTMRGALEGNQPQHF
cdr3_nt: TGTGCCAGCAGCTTGACTATGAGGGGGGCGCTTGAGGGGAATCAGCCCCAGCATTTT

v_call: TRBV29-1
j_call: TRBJ2-7
d_call: TRBD1
cdr3_aa: CSVEERDSGYEQYF
cdr3_nt: TGCAGCGTTGAAGAAAGGGACAGTGGGTACGAGCAGTACTTC

v_call: TRBV10-3
j_call: TRBJ2-7
d_call: NA
cdr3_aa: CAISESADEQYF
cdr3_nt: TGTGCCATCAGTGAGTCGGCCGACGAGCAGTACTTC

v_call: TRBV7-2
j_call: TRBJ2-5
d_call: NA
cdr3_aa: CASRLVGTGLQETQYF
cdr3_nt: TGTGCCAGCAGACTCGTCGGAACCGGTCTTCAAGAGACCCAGTACTTC

v_call: TRBV19
j_call: TRBJ1-5
d_call: NA
cdr3_aa: CASTISDRSNQPQHF
cdr3_nt: TGTGCCAGTACCATATCGGACAGAAGCAATCAGCCCCAGCATTTT

v_call: TRBV6-1
j_call: TRBJ2-7
d_call: NA
cdr3_aa: CASSDRVGEQYF
cdr3_nt: TGTGCCAGCAGTGACAGGGTCGGCGAGCAGTACTTC

v_call: TRBV4-1
j_call: TRBJ2-7
d_call: NA
cdr3_aa: CASSQRASSPYEQYF
cdr3_nt: TGCGCCAGCAGCCAACGAGCTAGCAGCCCCTACGAGCAGTACTTC

v_call: TRBV27
j_call: TRBJ2-7
d_call: NA
cdr3_aa: CASAVDFPYEQYF
cdr3_nt: TGTGCCAGCGCGGTGGACTTCCCCTACGAGCAGTACTTC

v_call: TRBV6-4
j_call: TRBJ1-4
d_call: NA
cdr3_aa: CASSDSTPRVRRANEKLFF
cdr3_nt: TGTGCCAGCAGTGACTCGACCCCTAGGGTCCGGCGGGCTAATGAAAAACTGTTTTTT

v_call: TRBV28
j_call: TRBJ2-7
d_call: NA
cdr3_aa: CASFLDGGYEQYF
cdr3_nt: TGTGCCAGCTTTTTAGACGGGGGCTACGAGCAGTACTTC

v_call: TRBV4-1
j_call: TRBJ2-3
d_call: NA
cdr3_aa: CASSHSRLDTQYF
cdr3_nt: TGCGCCAGCAGCCATTCCAGACTAGATACGCAGTATTTT

v_call: TRBV9
j_call: TRBJ1-2
d_call: NA
cdr3_aa: CASSVARDRVPNYGYTF
cdr3_nt: TGTGCCAGCAGCGTAGCTCGTGATAGGGTCCCTAACTATGGCTACACCTTC

v_call: TRBV5-6
j_call: TRBJ2-2
d_call: NA
cdr3_aa: CASSLAGNTGELFF
cdr3_nt: TGTGCCAGCAGCTTGGCCGGAAACACCGGGGAGCTGTTTTTT

v_call: TRBV9
j_call: TRBJ1-2
d_call: TRBD1
cdr3_aa: CASSASLGQGNGYTF
cdr3_nt: TGTGCCAGCAGCGCCTCTCTGGGACAGGGGAATGGCTACACCTTC

v_call: TRBV6-5
j_call: TRBJ1-2
d_call: NA
cdr3_aa: CASSYDSEGGYTF
cdr3_nt: TGTGCCAGCAGTTACGACAGCGAGGGGGGCTACACCTTC

v_call: TRBV5-1
j_call: TRBJ1-1
d_call: NA
cdr3_aa: CASSLGRENTEAFF
cdr3_nt: TGCGCCAGCAGCCTCGGACGGGAGAACACTGAAGCTTTCTTT